The 26 T cell receptor beta chains reported below all come from one sample, sequenced in a study of T cells in tumors after PD-1 blockade. Generated by immunoSEQ multiplex PCR, the TCRdb table keeps only in-frame clones and is missing some. The table has approximately 60,000 clones, roughly 70% seen once. The sample here was PBMCs, taken after anti-PD-1 treatment. The receptors originated from a human donor with basal cell carcinoma.

The chain joins TRBV3-1 (or the pseudogene TRBV3-2) to TRBJ1-2; tentatively, D is TRBD1 (6 bases). The CDR3 has 15 residues. Looked up from germline, CDR1 is LGHDT and CDR2 is YNNKEL (reference sequence). Trimming removed 3 bases at V and 8 bases at J, with 19 bases between. CDR3 region: CASSHAGGATGGYTF. The CDR3 DNA follows: TGTGCCAGCAGCCACGCGGGGGGCGCGACGGGGGGCTACACCTTC.

This clone was counted between two and nine times. The rearrangement links TRBV30 to TRBJ1-1; 8 bases match TRBD1. J was trimmed by 4 bases and V by 2 bases; bases with no gene match: 12. This CDR3 comprises 16 residues. Per germline, CDR1 GTSNPN and CDR2 SVGIG (reference sequence). Here the CDR3 DNA reads TGTGCCTGGAGTTTATTGGACAGGGCTTGGGGCACTGAAGCTTTCTTT. This gives the protein CAWSLLDRAWGTEAFF.

This clone was picked up one time. The chain joins TRBV28 to TRBJ2-7; no clear D gene. CDR1 and CDR2 (germline): MDHEN, SYDVKM. Trimming stripped 1 base from V and 1 base from J, with 8 bases between. The CDR3 length is 14 residues. The CDR3 protein is CASSLSGTSYEQYF. DNA of the CDR3: TGTGCCAGCAGTTTATCTGGCACATCCTACGAGCAGTACTTC. Based on the CDR3 plus reference TRBV28 and TRBJ2-7, the full variable domain is DVKVTQSSRYLVKRTGEKVFLECVQDMDHENMFWYRQDPGLGLRLIYFSYDVKMKEKGDIPEGYSVSREKKERFSLILESASTNQTSMYLCASSLSGTSYEQYFGPGTRLTVT.

DNA of the CDR3: TGTGCCAGCAGCCAAGGCCAGCGCGGCTACACCTTC. This codes for CASSQGQRGYTF. V and J are TRBV3-1 (or the pseudogene TRBV3-2) and TRBJ1-2; no clear D gene. The CDR3 consists of 12 residues. V dropped 1 base and J dropped 8 bases, with 8 bases sitting between them. Germline V CDR1 and CDR2: LGHDT, YNNKEL (reference sequence).

About this clone: The junction departs from germline at one end; a sequencing error may be responsible. The J gene is TRBJ1-1, the V gene TRBV5-1; TRBD1 is a possible D gene (6 bases). CDR3 size: 16 residues. Per germline, CDR1 SGHRS and CDR2 YFSETQ. CDR3 bases: TGCTCCAGCAGCCCCTCGGAAGGGGGTAGGAACACTGAAGCTTTCTTT. Translated: CSSSPSEGGRNTEAFF.

The chain couples TRBV28 to TRBJ2-7, with TRBD2 matching over 8 bases. The CDR3 totals 15 residues. Trimming took 6 bases from V and 3 from J; bases not matched to a gene: 10. The germline V gene has CDR1 MDHEN and CDR2 SYDVKM. The CDR3 DNA follows: TGTGCCAGCAGCCCCCCGGGGGGGGGACTCTACGAGCAGTACTTC. Protein product: CASSPPGGGLYEQYF.

This clone has a handful of counts. The rearrangement joins TRBV7-9 to TRBJ1-1, with a tentative D call TRBD1 (5 bases). The germline V and J ends were trimmed by 4 bases and 4 bases, with 16 bases remaining between them. This CDR3 is 15 amino acids long. Germline V gene sequence: CDR1 SEHNR, CDR2 FQNEAQ (reference sequence). The DNA of the CDR3 is TGTGCCAGCAGCTCATCAGGCCAGGGTGGCACTGAAGCTTTCTTT. Amino acid sequence: CASSSSGQGGTEAFF.

The chain is built from TRBV6-5 and TRBJ2-1, with 10 bases fitting TRBD2. Trimming cost V 0 bases and J 10 bases; bases outside gene matches: 6. The CDR3 contains 15 residues. Germline assignment: CDR1 MNHEY and CDR2 SVGAGI. The CDR3 protein is CASSYSFSGGREQFF. CDR3 bases: TGTGCCAGCAGTTACTCGTTTAGCGGGGGGCGGGAGCAGTTCTTC.

The chain is built from TRBV5-1 and TRBJ1-1, with 8 bases matching TRBD1. The CDR3 sequence is 15 residues long. Germline CDR1 is SGHRS and CDR2 is YFSETQ. The V segment lost 5 bases and the J segment 8 bases; nucleotides outside the gene matches: 14. The CDR3 region has the DNA TGCGCCAGCAGTTATACCGGGACAGGTGCATACGAAGCTTTCTTT. Translation: CASSYTGTGAYEAFF.

This clone showed up just a few times. The chain is built from TRBV12-5 and TRBJ1-1; D ambiguous. Looked up from germline, CDR1 is LGHNT and CDR2 is FRNRAP. V shed 0 bases and J shed 1 base, with 12 bases lying between them. This CDR3 has 16 residues. CDR3 sequence reads: CASGLVGERQNTEAFF. The CDR3 DNA is TGTGCTAGTGGTTTGGTAGGCGAGCGCCAGAACACTGAAGCTTTCTTT.

Notes on this clone: Other DNA variants within this sample encode the same CDR3. This sequence joins TRBV2 and TRBJ1-2, with no clear D. Germline CDR1 is SNHLY and CDR2 is FYNNEI. The CDR3 has 11 amino acids. V lost 4 bases and J 2 bases, leaving 2 bases between the germline ends. As DNA, the CDR3 is TGTGCCAGCAGTGGAAACTATGGCTACACCTTC. Protein product: CASSGNYGYTF.

This rearrangement joins TRBV12-3 or TRBV12-4 to TRBJ1-6, with D hard to call. V was cut by 4 bases and J by 6 bases, with 7 bases left in between. The CDR3 consists of 13 residues. The CDR3, as DNA: TGTGCCAGCAGTTACAATGCTAATTCACCCCTCCACTTT. Translation gives CASSYNANSPLHF.

A note on this clone: One junction end does not reproduce the germline sequence, and a read error may be involved. V and J are TRBV4-2 and TRBJ2-3, with D perhaps TRBD1 (6 bases). Germline V lookup: CDR1 LGHNA, CDR2 YNFKEQ. The length of the CDR3 is 13 residues. The CDR3: CASSQTTTGTQYF. The CDR3 DNA is TGTGCCAGCAGCCAAACCACGACAGGTACGCAGTATTTT.

CDR3 in amino acids: CASSPDRQNEKLFF. The CDR3 nucleotides read TGTGCCAGCAGCCCAGACAGGCAGAATGAAAAACTGTTTTTT. The chain is built from TRBV11-1 and TRBJ1-4; a weak D match, TRBD1 (6 bases). The CDR3 consists of 14 residues. The germline CDR1 and CDR2 sequences are SGHAT and FQDESV (reference sequence). Trimming cost V 5 bases and J 5 bases, with 12 bases left between them.

This chain joins TRBV3-1 (or the pseudogene TRBV3-2) and TRBJ2-2; a possible D gene is TRBD1 (6 bases). Germline V gene data show CDR1 as LGHDT and CDR2 as YNNKEL (reference sequence). The CDR3 is 15 amino acids. The V gene lost 1 base and the J gene lost 1 base, with 7 bases spanning the gap. The CDR3 DNA follows: TGTGCCAGCAGCCAAGGGGGGCGGAACACCGGGGAGCTGTTTTTT. Residues: CASSQGGRNTGELFF.

The chain carries TRBV20-1 and TRBJ1-4, with a weak D call TRBD1 (5 bases). V lost 5 bases and J 11 bases, leaving 12 bases between the germline ends. The germline gives CDR1 DFQATT, CDR2 SNEGSKA (reference sequence). This CDR3 contains 11 residues. CDR3 sequence reads: CSAPGWGKLFF. The CDR3 DNA is TGCAGTGCTCCCGGGTGGGGGAAACTGTTTTTT.

The table lists this clone with a few counts. This chain links TRBV4-2 with TRBJ1-5; D gene unclear. The CDR3 totals 16 residues. V lost 4 bases to trimming and J lost 5 bases, with 18 bases between them. The V gene's germline CDR1 is LGHNA and CDR2 YNFKEQ. In nucleotides, the CDR3 is TGTGCCAGCAGCCCTTTTGCCCATAACGGGGATCAGCCCCAGCATTTT. Translated: CASSPFAHNGDQPQHF.

The V gene is TRBV10-2, the J gene TRBJ2-1; 7 bases are shared with TRBD1. With 7 bases clipped from V and 6 bases from J, the junction kept 12 bases outside the gene matches. CDR3 length: 15 amino acids. CDR1 and CDR2 (germline): WSHSY, SAAADI. CDR3 region: CASNPGQLRGNEQFF. The CDR3 bases are TGCGCCAGCAATCCGGGACAGCTAAGAGGCAATGAGCAGTTCTTC.

The rearrangement joins TRBV10-3 to TRBJ1-1; D unclear. CDR1 and CDR2 from the germline V gene are ENHRY and SYGVKD. V lost 4 bases and J 0 bases, leaving 6 bases between the germline ends. The CDR3 extends over 13 amino acids. DNA for the CDR3: TGTGCCATCAGTGTGGAAGTGAACACTGAAGCTTTCTTT. Protein: CAISVEVNTEAFF.

J is TRBJ2-7 and V is TRBV28; TRBD2 is a possible D gene (6 bases). The V gene's germline CDR1 is MDHEN and CDR2 SYDVKM. The CDR3 extends over 14 amino acids. Trimming took 3 bases from V and 5 from J, leaving 14 bases between them. The CDR3, as DNA: TGTGCCAGCAGTTTTCGGAGGGAGTGGAACGAGCAGTACTTC. Translation gives CASSFRREWNEQYF. The full variable domain, its missing parts supplied by reference TRBV28 and TRBJ2-7, is DVKVTQSSRYLVKRTGEKVFLECVQDMDHENMFWYRQDPGLGLRLIYFSYDVKMKEKGDIPEGYSVSREKKERFSLILESASTNQTSMYLCASSFRREWNEQYFGPGTRLTVT.

The J gene is TRBJ1-1, the V gene TRBV14, with D hard to call. Between the trimmed V and J ends, which lost 0 bases and 7 bases, there was a span of 12 bases. The germline V gene has CDR1 SGHDN and CDR2 FVKESK. This CDR3 is 14 amino acids long. CDR3 sequence: CASSQDYGGNEAFF. CDR3 DNA sequence: TGTGCCAGCAGCCAAGATTATGGCGGAAATGAAGCTTTCTTT.

The chain couples TRBV18 to TRBJ1-2; no clear D. V gave up 2 bases and J gave up 0 bases, with 13 bases separating them. Germline lookup yields CDR1 KGHSH and CDR2 LQKENI. There are 16 residues in the CDR3. The CDR3 sequence: CASSPSGGEANYGYTF. The DNA of the CDR3 is TGTGCCAGCTCACCATCAGGCGGGGAAGCTAACTATGGCTACACCTTC.

The chain joins TRBV18 to TRBJ2-1, with 11 bases identical to TRBD1. Germline values: CDR1 KGHSH, CDR2 LQKENI. With 3 bases clipped from V and 6 bases from J, the junction kept 4 bases outside the gene matches. The CDR3 covers 15 residues. The CDR3 reads CASSPGTGGGNEQFF. In DNA form, the CDR3 reads TGTGCCAGCTCACCCGGGACAGGGGGGGGCAATGAGCAGTTCTTC.

The rearrangement joins TRBV19 to TRBJ1-1, with 8 bases matching TRBD1. CDR1 LNHDA and CDR2 SQIVND come from the germline V gene (reference sequence). The CDR3 extends over 16 amino acids. The V and J ends lost 3 bases and 4 bases, in that order; junction bases with no gene match: 10. CDR3 nucleotides: TGTGCCAGTAGTATTGGTGGGACAGGATGGTTCACTGAAGCTTTCTTT. Encoded protein: CASSIGGTGWFTEAFF.

The chain joins TRBV5-1 to TRBJ2-7; D is unresolved. This CDR3 is 13 amino acids long. V was trimmed by 4 bases and J by 3 bases, leaving 11 bases between them. Germline V gene sequence: CDR1 SGHRS, CDR2 YFSETQ. The CDR3 DNA reads TGCGCCAGCAGCCCTGCGGATAGCTACGAGCAGTACTTC. Encoded protein: CASSPADSYEQYF.

V usage is TRBV11-3 and J usage is TRBJ2-3, with D perhaps matching TRBD2 (6 bases). The CDR3 contains 14 residues. Germline V lookup: CDR1 SGHNT, CDR2 YENEEA. Trimming removed 3 bases at V and 1 base at J, with 8 bases between. Written as DNA, the CDR3 is TGTGCCAGCAGCTTGGACTACGGCACAGATACGCAGTATTTT. It translates to CASSLDYGTDTQYF.